This passage covers 25 T cell receptor beta chains from one sample sequenced in a study of blood T cell repertoires in COVID-19. The table came from immunoSEQ multiplex PCR; TCRdb's copy has only in-frame clones and leaves some out. Among about 360,000 clones listed, around 90% were seen once. The sequenced material came from peripheral blood. These receptors were collected from a human donor in a cohort sampled during active COVID-19.

The chain carries TRBV20-1 and TRBJ2-1; D call uncertain. CDR1 is DFQATT, CDR2 SNEGSKA, per germline (reference sequence). V was pared by 3 bases and J by 5 bases, with 5 bases between. The CDR3 length is 11 residues. As DNA, the CDR3 is TGCAGTGCTAGTGGGCACAATGAGCAGTTCTTC. This encodes CSASGHNEQFF.

This clone was seen just once. This rearrangement joins TRBV28 to TRBJ2-7; TRBD1 matches at 9 bases. The CDR3 spans 14 residues. J gave up 4 bases and V 5 bases, and 6 bases lay outside the gene matches. CDR1 and CDR2 from the germline V gene are MDHEN and SYDVKM. This CDR3 reads CASSPATGGYEQYF. The CDR3 coding sequence is TGTGCCAGCAGTCCCGCGACAGGGGGATACGAGCAGTACTTC.

The J gene is TRBJ2-3, the V gene TRBV4-2; TRBD1 matches at 8 bases. J gave up 1 base and V 0 bases, and 6 bases lay outside the gene matches. CDR3 size: 17 residues. The germline V gene encodes CDR1 LGHNA and CDR2 YNFKEQ. The CDR3 region has the DNA TGTGCCAGCAGCCAAGATGGGCAGGGGGCCGGCACAGATACGCAGTATTTT. Encoded protein: CASSQDGQGAGTDTQYF.

V gene TRBV3-1 (or the pseudogene TRBV3-2) combines with J gene TRBJ2-5; 8 bases map to TRBD2. The J segment lost 3 bases and the V segment lost 0 bases, leaving 12 bases of the junction unmatched. Germline loops: CDR1 LGHDT, CDR2 YNNKEL (reference sequence). This CDR3 has 18 amino acids. CDR3 amino acids: CASSQDWSSGNHKETQYF. The CDR3 bases are TGTGCCAGCAGCCAAGATTGGAGTAGCGGGAATCATAAAGAGACCCAGTACTTC.

The V call is TRBV29-1, the J call TRBJ2-7; tentative D call: TRBD1 (6 bases). Trimming left V 7 bases short and J 3 bases short, with 10 bases between. Germline values: CDR1 SQVTM, CDR2 ANQGSEA. The CDR3 is made up of 11 amino acids. CDR3 protein: CSARRGYEQYF. The CDR3 nucleotides are TGCAGCGCCCGCAGGGGCTACGAGCAGTACTTC.

V is TRBV10-3 and J is TRBJ1-2; D possibly corresponds to TRBD1 (5 bases). The germline V gene encodes CDR1 ENHRY and CDR2 SYGVKD. Trimming left V 4 bases short and J 6 bases short, with 6 bases between. CDR3 length: 11 amino acids. In nucleotides, the CDR3 is TGTGCCATCAGTGGGGGGGATGGCTACACCTTC. This codes for CAISGGDGYTF.

The genes are TRBV5-1 and TRBJ1-4; TRBD1 is a possible D gene (6 bases). This CDR3 region has 15 residues. CDR1 is SGHRS, CDR2 YFSETQ, per germline. V lost 0 bases and J lost 2, with 8 bases in between. The CDR3 DNA reads as TGCGCCAGCAGCTTGGCAGGGGCTACTAATGAAAAACTGTTTTTT. Amino acid sequence: CASSLAGATNEKLFF.

This clone was detected only a few times. The V and J genes are TRBV12-5 and TRBJ1-1; D may be TRBD1 (5 bases). This CDR3 has 15 residues. Germline CDR1 reads LGHNT; CDR2 reads FRNRAP. V was trimmed by 2 bases and J by 3 bases, leaving 13 bases between them. The CDR3 spells CASGLYRREDTEAFF. CDR3 DNA: TGTGCTAGTGGTTTGTACCGCAGGGAGGACACTGAAGCTTTCTTT.

The rearrangement joins TRBV6-6 to TRBJ2-5, with TRBD2 matching 10 bases. Germline trimming cut 0 bases from V and 4 bases from J; bases unmatched to any gene: 2. The CDR3 contains 15 residues. The germline gives CDR1 MNHNY, CDR2 SVGAGI (reference sequence). The CDR3 DNA is TGTGCCAGCAGTTACTCCACTAGCGGGGCAGAGACCCAGTACTTC. It is translated as CASSYSTSGAETQYF.

This rearrangement joins TRBV20-1 to TRBJ2-1; 15 bases are shared with TRBD2. Germline CDR1 DFQATT, CDR2 SNEGSKA (reference sequence). With 3 bases clipped from V and 4 bases from J, the junction kept 7 bases outside the gene matches. The CDR3 covers 17 residues. The CDR3: CSASGTSGRRGYNEQFF. CDR3 in DNA: TGCAGTGCTAGTGGGACTAGCGGGAGGAGGGGTTACAATGAGCAGTTCTTC.

The J gene is TRBJ2-7, the V gene TRBV6-6; D unresolved. The germline gives CDR1 MNHNY, CDR2 SVGAGI (reference sequence). This CDR3 has 14 amino acids. V was trimmed by 5 bases and J by 2 bases, leaving 13 bases between them. Here the CDR3 DNA reads TGTGCCAGCAGTCCCTTGGCAAAACCCTACGAGCAGTACTTC. Encoded protein: CASSPLAKPYEQYF.

The chain joins TRBV3-1 (or the pseudogene TRBV3-2) to TRBJ1-2; tentative D call: TRBD1 (6 bases). Trimming shortened V by 0 bases and J by 8 bases, and 19 bases separated the two germline ends. Germline V lookup: CDR1 LGHDT, CDR2 YNNKEL (reference sequence). This CDR3 spans 16 amino acids. CDR3 bases: TGTGCCAGCAGCCAAGAAGCCTTACGGGGGGCTCGGGGCTACACCTTC. This gives the protein CASSQEALRGARGYTF.

In DNA form, the CDR3 reads TGTGCCAGCAGCTTAGGAGGGAGCAAAAACATTCAGTACTTC. Translated: CASSLGGSKNIQYF. The genes are TRBV7-2 and TRBJ2-4; a possible D gene is TRBD2 (5 bases). The CDR3 length is 14 residues. The germline CDR1 and CDR2 sequences are SGHTA and FQGNSA. Deletions cut 1 base from V and 3 bases from J, with 7 bases between.

The rearrangement joins TRBV11-2 to TRBJ2-1; the D gene is possibly TRBD2 (7 bases). The ends were cut back, 2 bases at V and 3 bases at J, with 14 bases in the middle. The CDR3 is 16 residues long. Germline loops: CDR1 SGHAT, CDR2 FQNNGV. This CDR3 reads CASSLWAGAVYNEQFF. DNA for the CDR3: TGTGCCAGCAGCTTATGGGCGGGGGCTGTCTACAATGAGCAGTTCTTC.

This chain joins TRBV7-9 and TRBJ2-1; TRBD1 agrees at 9 bases. CDR1 is SEHNR and CDR2 is FQNEAQ in the germline V gene (reference sequence). This CDR3 spans 14 amino acids. V trimming: 0 bases; J trimming: 13 bases; junction bases outside the gene matches: 7. The CDR3 loop reads CASSLAGTGQLQFF. The DNA for the CDR3 is TGTGCCAGCAGCTTAGCGGGGACAGGGCAACTCCAGTTCTTC.

This sequence joins TRBV28 and TRBJ1-1; D possibly corresponds to TRBD1 (5 bases). V was clipped by 6 bases and J by 8 bases, with 10 bases between them. There are 11 residues in the CDR3. Looked up from germline, CDR1 is MDHEN and CDR2 is SYDVKM. The CDR3 region is CASRQGLEAFF. In DNA form, the CDR3 reads TGTGCCAGCAGGCAGGGCTTAGAAGCTTTCTTT.

The CDR3 region has the DNA TGTGCCATCAGTGAGTCGGCGGGAGTGAGTTCCTACGAGCAGTACTTC. As protein: CAISESAGVSSYEQYF. This chain joins TRBV10-3 and TRBJ2-7, with 7 bases fitting TRBD2. The junction had 6 bases not matched to a gene; V was cut back by 0 bases and J by 1 base. Looked up from germline, CDR1 is ENHRY and CDR2 is SYGVKD. The CDR3 covers 16 residues.

This rearrangement joins TRBV7-2 to TRBJ1-5; possible D gene TRBD1, 6 bases. The germline V gene encodes CDR1 SGHTA and CDR2 FQGNSA. This CDR3 has 13 amino acids. V lost 8 bases and J lost 5, with 13 bases in between. This CDR3 is CASGNPGDQPQHF. The CDR3, as DNA: TGTGCCAGCGGTAACCCAGGGGATCAGCCCCAGCATTTT. Based on the CDR3 plus reference TRBV7-2 and TRBJ1-5, the full variable domain is GAGVSQSPSNKVTEKGKDVELRCDPISGHTALYWYRQSLGQGLEFLIYFQGNSAPDKSGLPSDRFSAERTGGSVSTLTIQRTQQEDSAVYLCASGNPGDQPQHFGDGTRLSIL.

This sequence joins TRBV10-3 and TRBJ2-2, with 12 bases aligning to TRBD2. The ends lost 10 bases at V and 8 bases at J; junction bases unmatched: 8. Germline V lookup: CDR1 ENHRY, CDR2 SYGVKD. The CDR3 consists of 14 residues. The CDR3 is CASGTSGPQGELFF. The CDR3 DNA reads as TGTGCCAGCGGGACTAGCGGGCCCCAGGGGGAGCTGTTTTTT.

The chain recombines TRBV11-2 with TRBJ2-1, with D unclear. CDR1 SGHAT and CDR2 FQNNGV come from the germline V gene. This CDR3 contains 17 residues. Trimming stripped 2 bases from V and 2 bases from J, with 16 bases between. Here the CDR3 DNA reads TGTGCCAGCAGCTTATCAGTGAACTACCAAACCTACAATGAGCAGTTCTTC. This gives the protein CASSLSVNYQTYNEQFF.

This chain uses TRBV7-8 with TRBJ1-1; a weak D match, TRBD1 (6 bases). The CDR3 has 14 residues. Per germline, CDR1 SGHVS and CDR2 FQNEAQ. V lost 5 bases to trimming and J lost 1 base, with 11 bases between them. The CDR3 is CASSNRVRNTEAFF. The DNA for the CDR3 is TGTGCCAGCAGCAACAGGGTTCGGAACACTGAAGCTTTCTTT.

V gene TRBV20-1 combines with J gene TRBJ2-7, with D unresolved. V lost 6 bases and J lost 1, with 7 bases in between. Germline V gene data show CDR1 as DFQATT and CDR2 as SNEGSKA (reference sequence). The CDR3 extends over 11 amino acids. The CDR3 region has the DNA TGCAGTGCACGCGAATCCTACGAGCAGTACTTC. Translated: CSARESYEQYF.

The chain carries TRBV19 and TRBJ1-1; 7 nucleotides align to TRBD1. The CDR3 length is 16 residues. V lost 7 bases and J lost 7; bases outside the gene matches: 18. Per germline, CDR1 LNHDA and CDR2 SQIVND (reference sequence). CDR3 DNA sequence: TGTGCCAGTACCAACCACGGTAACAGGGGTAGGAATGAAGCTTTCTTT. As protein: CASTNHGNRGRNEAFF.

This clone was recorded once. The chain couples TRBV6-5 to TRBJ1-2; possible D gene TRBD1, 6 bases. The CDR3 spans 13 residues. V dropped 7 bases and J dropped 2 bases, with 11 bases sitting between them. The germline V gene encodes CDR1 MNHEY and CDR2 SVGAGI. The CDR3 DNA sequence: TGTGCCAGCAACGAACAGGGCAACTATGGCTACACCTTC. Protein sequence: CASNEQGNYGYTF.

The chain is built from TRBV11-2 and TRBJ2-1, with TRBD2 identical over 12 bases. From germline, CDR1 is SGHAT and CDR2 FQNNGV. The CDR3 sequence is 16 residues long. V trimming: 4 bases; J trimming: 8 bases; junction bases outside the gene matches: 9. The CDR3 region has the DNA TGTGCCAGCAGCTCGACTAGCGGGAGTGTTCGCGATGAGCAGTTCTTC. It is translated as CASSSTSGSVRDEQFF.